The 19 T cell receptor beta chains below were found in one sample sequenced in a study of Ad26.COV2.S vaccination and SARS-CoV-2 variants. Measured with immunoSEQ multiplex PCR; TCRdb has only the in-frame clones, and not every one. The sample holds about 350,000 clones, roughly 90% seen once. Treatment specified: around 19 received Ad26.COV2.S at low or high dose, single or two shots; roughly five received placebo; per-sample allocation not given. Specimens were obtained on day 63 following the first vaccine or placebo injection. Sequencing used peripheral blood, obtained in a trial of Ad26.COV2.S vaccine versus placebo. The source is a person between 18 and 65 years old who received the Ad26.COV2.S COVID-19 vaccine or a placebo.

The chain is built from TRBV10-3 and TRBJ2-1, with D uncertain. The CDR3 extends over 16 amino acids. V gave up 2 bases and J gave up 0 bases, with 11 bases separating them. Germline CDR1 ENHRY, CDR2 SYGVKD. The CDR3 sequence: CAISEPRLSSYNEQFF. The DNA for the CDR3 is TGTGCCATCAGTGAGCCCCGATTGAGCTCCTACAATGAGCAGTTCTTC.

The chain uses TRBV6-5 and TRBJ2-5, with D perhaps matching TRBD2 (5 bases). Between the trimmed V and J ends, which lost 6 bases and 8 bases, there was a span of 13 bases. The CDR3 spans 12 residues. Germline V gives CDR1 MNHEY, CDR2 SVGAGI. The CDR3 sequence: CASRQTEETQYF. CDR3 DNA: TGTGCCAGCAGACAGACGGAGGAAACCCAGTACTTC.

The rearrangement joins TRBV6-2 or TRBV6-3 to TRBJ2-7; 12 bases fit TRBD2. CDR1 and CDR2 (germline): MNHEY, SVGEGT. This CDR3 is 15 amino acids long. Trimming at V came to 2 bases and at J to 2 bases, leaving 1 base not matched to a gene. CDR3 in amino acids: CASSYTSGRTYEQYF. The CDR3 coding sequence is TGTGCCAGCAGTTACACTAGCGGGAGGACCTACGAGCAGTACTTC.

This chain uses TRBV12-5 with TRBJ1-1; TRBD1 agrees at 8 bases. The CDR3 contains 13 residues. Per germline, CDR1 LGHNT and CDR2 FRNRAP. V was pared by 7 bases and J by 7 bases, with 8 bases of the junction left unmatched. CDR3 DNA sequence: TGTGCTAGTGCTTCAGGGGGCGGGCTTGAAGCTTTCTTT. Its translation: CASASGGGLEAFF.

The chain has TRBV7-3 and TRBJ2-1; no definite D call. Germline-derived CDR1 and CDR2 are SGHTA and FQGTGA. The ends were cut back, 5 bases at V and 1 base at J, with 18 bases in the middle. This CDR3 has 17 amino acids. The CDR3 is CASSPIPRPTSYNEQFF. CDR3 DNA sequence: TGTGCCAGCAGCCCCATCCCCCGACCGACGTCCTACAATGAGCAGTTCTTC.

The genes are TRBV19 and TRBJ1-4; TRBD1 might be the D (5 bases). Trimming took 4 bases from V and 5 from J, leaving 17 bases between them. The CDR3 consists of 16 residues. Per germline, CDR1 LNHDA and CDR2 SQIVND (reference sequence). CDR3 nucleotides: TGTGCCAGTAGTACCGGGTCCCCAGGGACGAATGAAAAACTGTTTTTT. It yields the protein CASSTGSPGTNEKLFF. Using reference TRBV19 and TRBJ1-4 for the parts outside the CDR3, the full variable domain is DGGITQSPKYLFRKEGQNVTLSCEQNLNHDAMYWYRQDPGQGLRLIYYSQIVNDFQKGDIAEGYSVSREKKESFPLTVTSAQKNPTAFYLCASSTGSPGTNEKLFFGSGTQLSVL.

The V call is TRBV27, the J call TRBJ2-7; the D gene could be TRBD1 or TRBD2 (5 bases each). The CDR3 loop spans 15 amino acids. Per germline, CDR1 MNHEY and CDR2 SMNVEV (reference sequence). V dropped 6 bases and J dropped 0 bases, with 15 bases sitting between them. CDR3 loop: CASSRDWGSSYEQYF. The CDR3 region has the DNA TGTGCCAGCAGCCGAGACTGGGGGAGCTCCTACGAGCAGTACTTC.

The chain recombines TRBV30 with TRBJ1-4; perhaps TRBD1 as D (5 bases). The CDR3 is 13 amino acids. The germline V gene encodes CDR1 GTSNPN and CDR2 SVGIG (reference sequence). Deletions cut 4 bases from V and 10 bases from J, with 16 bases between. As DNA, the CDR3 is TGTGCCTGGAATGAAGGGGAACCCGGAAAACTGTTTTTT. Its translation is CAWNEGEPGKLFF.

This clone was seen only once. V usage is TRBV7-6 and J usage is TRBJ2-3; D is unresolved. Germline-derived CDR1 and CDR2 are SGHVS and FNYEAQ. Trimming stripped 5 bases from V and 2 bases from J, with 5 bases between. The CDR3 length is 12 residues. The CDR3 is CASSHITDTQYF. The CDR3 DNA reads TGTGCCAGCAGCCATATCACAGATACGCAGTATTTT.

The chain uses TRBV7-8 and TRBJ2-7; 14 bases map to TRBD2. CDR3 length: 16 residues. Germline values: CDR1 SGHVS, CDR2 FQNEAQ. The V segment lost 1 base and the J segment 7 bases; nucleotides outside the gene matches: 6. The CDR3 reads CASSLVGLAGVQEQYF. CDR3 sequence (DNA): TGTGCCAGCAGCTTAGTGGGACTAGCGGGAGTTCAGGAGCAGTACTTC.

The chain links TRBV28 to TRBJ2-7; TRBD2 agrees at 11 bases. Trimming removed 1 base from V and 0 bases from J; junction bases left unmatched: 11. This CDR3 contains 19 residues. Germline V CDR1 and CDR2: MDHEN, SYDVKM. The CDR3 DNA reads as TGTGCCAGCAGTTTATACCTAGCGGGAGGACTCCTGAGCTCCTACGAGCAGTACTTC. Its protein product is CASSLYLAGGLLSSYEQYF.

V is TRBV6-2 or TRBV6-3 and J is TRBJ2-7; weak D call: TRBD2 (5 bases). V was pared by 0 bases and J by 4 bases, with 7 bases between. Germline CDR1 is MNHEY and CDR2 is SVGEGT. The CDR3 sequence is 13 residues long. Written as DNA, the CDR3 is TGTGCCAGCAGTTACTCTTGGAGGTACGAGCAGTACTTC. It specifies CASSYSWRYEQYF.

This chain links TRBV28 with TRBJ2-2; D may be TRBD1 or TRBD2 (5 bases each). With 2 bases removed from V and 4 bases from J, the gap between germline ends came to 14 bases. The CDR3 contains 16 residues. The germline V gene has CDR1 MDHEN and CDR2 SYDVKM. The DNA for the CDR3 is TGTGCCAGCAGTTTAGAATGGGGCGCGGGCACCGGGGAGCTGTTTTTT. The encoded protein is CASSLEWGAGTGELFF.

The J gene is TRBJ1-6, the V gene TRBV5-4, with D unresolved. The CDR3 has 14 residues. From germline, CDR1 is SGHNT and CDR2 YYREEE (reference sequence). Trimming removed 4 bases at V and 8 bases at J, with 13 bases between. The CDR3 loop reads CASSPDRSDSPLHF. CDR3 DNA sequence: TGTGCCAGCAGCCCGGACCGAAGCGATTCACCCCTCCACTTT.

The chain employs TRBV5-1 and TRBJ2-2; D is possibly TRBD1 (6 bases). The CDR3 extends over 14 amino acids. Germline V CDR1 and CDR2: SGHRS, YFSETQ. V was clipped by 4 bases and J by 1 base, with 8 bases between them. CDR3 residues: CASSPTGNTGELFF. CDR3 nucleotides: TGCGCCAGCAGCCCGACAGGGAACACCGGGGAGCTGTTTTTT.

This clone appeared a single time. The DNA for the CDR3 is TGCGCCAGCAGCCAAGATCGGACAACAGGGTATAATGGCTACACCTTC. Translating gives CASSQDRTTGYNGYTF. The chain employs TRBV4-1 and TRBJ1-2, with D possibly TRBD1 on 6 matching bases. Trimming removed 0 bases at V and 6 bases at J, with 17 bases between. The CDR3 has 16 amino acids. CDR1 is MGHRA, CDR2 YSYEKL, per germline.

The chain has TRBV5-8 and TRBJ2-3, with 11 bases aligning to TRBD2. The CDR3 is 16 residues long. J gave up 5 bases and V 4 bases, and 9 bases lay outside the gene matches. In germline, CDR1 is SGHTS, CDR2 YDEGEE. The CDR3, as DNA: TGTGCCAGCAGCACCGGGACTAGCGGTTCGGGAGATACGCAGTATTTT. This codes for CASSTGTSGSGDTQYF. The full variable domain, rest sourced from reference TRBV5-8 and TRBJ2-3, is EAGVTQSPTHLIKTRGQQATLRCSPISGHTSVYWYQQALGLGLQFLLWYDEGEERNRGNFPPRFSGRQFPNYSSELNVNALELEDSALYLCASSTGTSGSGDTQYFGPGTRLTVL.

This chain connects TRBV4-3 to TRBJ1-2, with 8 bases identical to TRBD1. V trimming: 0 bases; J trimming: 9 bases; junction bases outside the gene matches: 6. CDR1 LGHNA and CDR2 YSLEER come from the germline V gene. The CDR3 covers 14 residues. CDR3 loop: CASSQDPRGRSYTF. CDR3 DNA sequence: TGCGCCAGCAGCCAAGATCCCAGGGGGCGAAGCTACACCTTC.

The rearrangement joins TRBV19 to TRBJ1-2; possible D gene TRBD1, 5 bases. V was clipped by 6 bases and J by 4 bases, with 9 bases between them. The CDR3 sequence is 12 residues long. The V gene's germline CDR1 is LNHDA and CDR2 SQIVND (reference sequence). The DNA for the CDR3 is TGTGCCAGTAGCCGGGGGGTCTATGGCTACACCTTC. Translating gives CASSRGVYGYTF.